Reported below is one TCR beta chain. The antigen is undetermined. This record belongs to a study of shared clonotypes between healthy human individuals. The germline CDR1 and CDR2 sequences are LNHDA and SQIVND (reference sequence). The CDR3 length is 12 residues. The germline V and J ends were trimmed by 4 bases and 9 bases, with 10 bases remaining between them. Caucasian adults living in Nashville, Tennessee, provided all samples. Each cell subset's genomic DNA was divided evenly among several immunoSEQ plates. Method: immunoSEQ multiplex PCR; TCRdb's copy keeps in-frame clones and lacks some. Among around 750,000 clones listed, approximately 79% were seen once. Study observations and caveats: Several donors shared 5% to 5.5% of their naive CD4 clonotypes.

The clonotype comes from a woman aged 25-40 years in good health. The chain joins TRBV19 to TRBJ2-1; either TRBD1 or TRBD2 may supply D (5 bases each). The sample comprised memory CD4+ T cells sorted from blood. The subset: CD45RA-negative fraction. The CDR3 DNA reads as TGTGCCAGTAGTAGCGAGGGGCTTGAGCAGTTCTTC. It specifies CASSSEGLEQFF.